This TCR beta chain was recorded in a study of tumor-infiltrating lymphocytes in localized non-small cell lung cancer. Across the whole study: Several tumor histologies, both smoking statuses, and some post-neoadjuvant chemotherapy samples were included. Points from the study as a whole: IM1 and IM2 tumors showed no difference in T-cell fraction. Not all patients were TCR sequenced, owing to tissue quantity. Compared with uninvolved lung, tumors showed higher T cell infiltration by TCRbeta sequencing.

This CDR3 has 14 residues. V was pared by 6 bases and J by 3 bases, with 12 bases between. CDR1 is MNHEY and CDR2 is SVGAGI in the germline V gene. Produced via immunoSEQ multiplex PCR; TCRdb's table is partial and in-frame only. Here the sample spans around 12,000 clones, 80% to 90% being singletons. Of note for this clone: The antigen is not known.

The V gene is TRBV6-5, the J gene TRBJ2-1, with TRBD2 as a possible D gene (6 bases). Material for sequencing was uninvolved lung tissue not adjacent to the tumor. The clonotype comes from a human donor with non-small cell lung cancer. For the CDR3, the DNA is TGTGCCAGCAGGGGCGGGGTAAACTACAATGAGCAGTTCTTC. It codes for CASRGGVNYNEQFF.